The sequence of this T cell receptor (beta chain) was determined in a study of T cell changes during pregnancy in multiple sclerosis. Produced via immunoSEQ multiplex PCR; TCRdb's table is partial and in-frame only. The sample has roughly 110,000 clones; less than 95% are singletons. V lost 0 bases, J lost 3 bases, and 9 bases lay in between. The germline CDR1 and CDR2 sequences are SGHRS and YFSETQ. The CDR3 contains 14 residues. The source of this sequence is a female donor in good health, enrolled as a control in a pregnancy study. This specimen consisted of peripheral blood, obtained in the third trimester of pregnancy. The rearrangement uses TRBV5-1 and TRBJ2-5, with TRBD2 as a possible D gene (6 bases). The CDR3 sequence: CASSLEGGKETQYF. The CDR3 nucleotides read TGCGCCAGCAGCTTGGAAGGCGGGAAAGAGACCCAGTACTTC.